A single sample gave rise to the 10 T cell receptor beta chains below, sequenced in a study of blood T cell repertoires in COVID-19. Using immunoSEQ multiplex PCR, the repertoire was profiled, and TCRdb retains in-frame clones only, with some absent. Seen here are approximately 310,000 clones, approximately 91% observed once, and the top ten hold approximately 5.5%. Input material: PBMCs or T cells enriched from blood (not recorded which). These TCRs come from a man in his sixties who had recovered from COVID-19.

V usage is TRBV10-3 and J usage is TRBJ1-6; 9 bases map to TRBD1. The germline V gene has CDR1 ENHRY and CDR2 SYGVKD. The ends lost 11 bases at V and 7 bases at J; junction bases unmatched: 6. This CDR3 contains 13 residues. The CDR3 nucleotides are TGTGCCGTCTCGGGACAGGGAAATTCACCCCTCCACTTT. This encodes CAVSGQGNSPLHF.

This clone occurred once. The sample holds other DNA sequences that translate to the same CDR3. V is TRBV10-3 and J is TRBJ1-5; a possible D gene is TRBD1 (6 bases). Germline CDR1 reads ENHRY; CDR2 reads SYGVKD. Trimming cost V 0 bases and J 4 bases, with 10 bases left between them. The CDR3 runs 15 residues. The CDR3: CAISESQGLNQPQHF. DNA for the CDR3: TGTGCCATCAGTGAGTCACAGGGCCTGAATCAGCCCCAGCATTTT.

J is TRBJ1-1 and V is TRBV28, with a tentative D call TRBD1 (5 bases). Trimming took off 3 bases at V and 7 bases at J, with 15 bases between the two ends. Germline lookup yields CDR1 MDHEN and CDR2 SYDVKM. The CDR3 loop spans 14 amino acids. The DNA of the CDR3 is TGTGCCAGCAGTTTTAGAGACAGAGTTATTGAAGCTTTCTTT. It translates to CASSFRDRVIEAFF.

This chain links TRBV3-1 (or the pseudogene TRBV3-2) with TRBJ2-7; D not certain. Germline V CDR1 and CDR2: LGHDT, YNNKEL (reference sequence). Trimming took 0 bases from V and 3 from J, leaving 6 bases between them. CDR3 length equals 13 residues. The CDR3 reads CASSQEAYYEQYF. CDR3 sequence (DNA): TGTGCCAGCAGCCAAGAGGCTTACTACGAGCAGTACTTC.

The chain recombines TRBV29-1 with TRBJ2-2; possibly TRBD2 for D (6 bases). There are 20 residues in the CDR3. CDR1 and CDR2 (germline): SQVTM, ANQGSEA. V was pared by 2 bases and J by 6 bases, with 31 bases between. CDR3 in DNA: TGCAGCGTTGAATTTCCGGTGCTCAGACCTAGCGCCCCGAGAGCCGGGGAGCTGTTTTTT. It encodes CSVEFPVLRPSAPRAGELFF.

CDR3 DNA: TGTGCCAGCAGCTCACGAGCAACAGGGTTGGCAGATACGCAGTATTTT. Translating it yields CASSSRATGLADTQYF. This chain uses TRBV28 with TRBJ2-3; maybe TRBD1 (6 bases). V was shortened by 6 bases and J by 4 bases, with 20 bases between the two germline ends. The germline CDR1 and CDR2 sequences are MDHEN and SYDVKM. This CDR3 is 16 amino acids long.

This chain links TRBV28 with TRBJ2-1; 9 bases agree with TRBD1. Germline values: CDR1 MDHEN, CDR2 SYDVKM. V was pared by 2 bases and J by 6 bases, with 5 bases of the junction left unmatched. The CDR3 has 15 amino acids. CDR3 residues: CASSLTGQGVNEQFF. CDR3 in DNA: TGTGCCAGCAGTTTAACGGGACAGGGTGTCAATGAGCAGTTCTTC.

The genes are TRBV5-1 and TRBJ2-7; the match to TRBD1 covers 10 bases. The CDR3 sequence is 15 residues long. Per the germline V gene, CDR1 is SGHRS and CDR2 is YFSETQ. V lost 0 bases to trimming and J lost 5 bases; unmatched junction nucleotides: 5. The CDR3 nucleotides are TGCGCCAGCAGCTTGGGGGGACAGGGGCGCGACGAGCAGTACTTC. Protein sequence: CASSLGGQGRDEQYF.

The chain joins TRBV24-1 to TRBJ2-7; D might be TRBD2 (5 bases). CDR3 size: 13 residues. V lost 0 bases and J 7 bases, leaving 9 bases between the germline ends. CDR1 KGHDR and CDR2 SFDVKD come from the germline V gene. The CDR3 sequence is CATSDLHGREQYF. CDR3 in DNA: TGTGCCACCAGTGATTTGCATGGGAGAGAGCAGTACTTC.

J is TRBJ2-1 and V is TRBV6-1; possible D gene TRBD1, 5 bases. The CDR3 totals 17 residues. Trimming shortened V by 2 bases and J by 8 bases, and 22 bases separated the two germline ends. Looked up from germline, CDR1 is MNHNS and CDR2 is SASEGT. The DNA of the CDR3 is TGTGCCAGCAGTGAACCCTCCAGAGCAGGGAAACGACATGAGCAGTTCTTC. Translating gives CASSEPSRAGKRHEQFF.